The 5 T cell receptor beta chains in this list originate from one sample, sequenced in a study of blood T cells in healthy people across ages. It was with a sample-barcoded 5' primer and a J-beta primer mix that a second PCR of roughly 7 to 12 cycles was run. TCRdb itself ran the 5' RACE reads through MiXCR, one entry per CDR3 protein. The sample holds around 1,000,000 distinct CDR3 sequences, about 23% seen once. The same sample was also studied in work on T cells of mothers and their children.

Specimen: blood. The receptor set was obtained from a girl aged 2-9 years in good health.

The chain is built from TRBV13 and TRBJ2-7; D is unresolved. The germline V and J ends were trimmed by 0 bases and 6 bases, with 9 bases remaining between them. The CDR3 is 13 amino acids. Germline assignment: CDR1 PRHDT and CDR2 FYEKMQ (reference sequence). This CDR3 is CASSLGKSPEQYF. The CDR3 DNA sequence: TGTGCCAGCAGCTTAGGGAAGTCACCCGAGCAGTACTTC.

The table lists this clonotype with a few counts. The chain joins TRBV7-2 to TRBJ1-5; D gene unclear. Trimming removed 3 bases at V and 5 bases at J, with 11 bases between. The CDR3 is 14 amino acids. The germline CDR1 and CDR2 sequences are SGHTA and FQGNSA. This CDR3 reads CASSLVVDDQPQHF. DNA for the CDR3: TGTGCCAGCAGCTTGGTGGTAGACGATCAGCCCCAGCATTTT.

V and J are TRBV7-9 and TRBJ2-1; D perhaps matches TRBD2 (5 bases). The CDR3 runs 15 residues. Germline V gene data show CDR1 as SEHNR and CDR2 as FQNEAQ (reference sequence). V was pared by 2 bases and J by 8 bases, with 16 bases between. CDR3 sequence: CASSLFELARDEQFF. In DNA form, the CDR3 reads TGTGCCAGCAGCTTATTCGAGCTAGCTCGGGATGAGCAGTTCTTC. Together with reference TRBV7-9 and TRBJ2-1, the CDR3 gives the full variable domain: DTGVSQNPRHKITKRGQNVTFRCDPISEHNRLYWYRQTLGQGPEFLTYFQNEAQLEKSRLLSDRFSAERPKGSFSTLEIQRTEQGDSAMYLCASSLFELARDEQFFGPGTRLTVL.

The chain links TRBV7-9 to TRBJ2-7; 7 positions agree with TRBD1. Germline-derived CDR1 and CDR2 are SEHNR and FQNEAQ (reference sequence). The CDR3 contains 15 residues. The J segment lost 0 bases and the V segment lost 5 bases, leaving 7 bases of the junction unmatched. The CDR3 spells CASSNGQELSYEQYF. The CDR3 DNA reads as TGTGCCAGCAGCAATGGACAGGAACTCTCCTACGAGCAGTACTTC.

The sample holds a few counts of this clonotype. V usage is TRBV20-1 and J usage is TRBJ2-5; TRBD2 matches 7 bases. The ends lost 7 bases at V and 2 bases at J; junction bases unmatched: 1. The CDR3 sequence is 11 residues long. Germline V gives CDR1 DFQATT, CDR2 SNEGSKA (reference sequence). For the CDR3, the DNA is TGCAGTGGGGAGGGGCAAGAGACCCAGTACTTC. It is translated as CSGEGQETQYF.